The text below deals with one TCR beta chain. Sequencing was performed with immunoSEQ multiplex PCR; in TCRdb, only in-frame clones are kept and a portion is missing. The data contain some 130,000 clones, 84% of them seen just once; the ten biggest clones take up 3% to 4%. These data come from a study of cytotoxic CD8 clonotypes in ibrutinib-treated CLL. CDR3 length equals 14 residues. Trimming cost V 4 bases and J 6 bases; bases outside gene matches: 6. Per germline, CDR1 SGHTA and CDR2 FQGNSA. The TCR was taken from a human donor with chronic lymphocytic leukemia. The starting material was PBMCs, obtained after 24 months of ibrutinib treatment. J is TRBJ2-7 and V is TRBV7-2; TRBD1 agrees at 10 bases. The CDR3 reads CASSSRDRGSEQYF. CDR3 sequence (DNA): TGTGCCAGCAGCTCCCGGGACAGGGGCTCCGAGCAGTACTTC.